The present entry profiles one TCR beta chain with its context. The antigen is undetermined. These data come from a study of identical twins. General observations from the study: Fewer insertions were carried by abundant cord blood beta clonotypes, but none was seen in memory repertoires.

TCRdb used MiXCR to reprocess the 5' RACE reads, holding one entry per CDR3 protein. The sample has under 300,000 distinct CDR3 sequences, about 8.3% seen once. These data were also reused for a study on yellow fever vaccine responses in identical twins.

The sample consisted of CD8+ T cells sorted from blood. This receptor was obtained from a young woman in good health.

CDR3 sequence (DNA): TGTGCCAGCAGCGTAGAGACCGGGGAGCTGTTTTTT. Protein: CASSVETGELFF. The chain recombines TRBV9 with TRBJ2-2; D is ambiguous. The V and J ends lost 0 bases and 5 bases respectively, with 2 bases between them. This CDR3 contains 12 residues. The germline V gene encodes CDR1 SGDLS and CDR2 YYNGEE.